This T cell receptor beta chain was found in a study of blood T cell repertoires in COVID-19. About the study: From the United States, Italy and Spain came samples of acute and convalescent COVID-19. T cells, B-cell-depleted T cells, or PBMCs provided the cDNA or gDNA that served as material.

This clone was observed once. This CDR3 is built from 15 residues. V lost 0 bases, J lost 1 base, and 10 bases lay in between. The V gene's germline CDR1 is LGHNA and CDR2 YNFKEQ. Study processing details: Reference gene primer amplification gave nucleated cell count estimates. Generated by immunoSEQ multiplex PCR, the TCRdb table keeps only in-frame clones and is missing some. V and J calls and clone size are as listed in that table; D and trimming were resolved from the DNA. The data hold some 93,000 clones, with 86% observed a single time. The J gene is TRBJ2-7, the V gene TRBV4-2; D not resolved. This sequence was found in a man aged 55-75 years with acute or convalescent COVID-19. The specimen sequenced was peripheral blood. The CDR3 here is CASSQDFGGSYEQYF. The CDR3 DNA sequence: TGTGCCAGCAGCCAAGATTTCGGCGGTTCCTACGAGCAGTACTTC.